Shown below are 19 T cell receptor beta chains from a single sample sequenced in a study of immune cell composition in non-small cell lung cancer. Sequencing was performed with immunoSEQ multiplex PCR; in TCRdb, only in-frame clones are kept and a portion is missing. The sample lists about 10,000 clones; 55% to 75% were seen once. Material: lung tumor tissue. The receptor source for this set is a human donor with non-small cell lung cancer.

The chain recombines TRBV21-1 with TRBJ2-5; TRBD2 is the table's D call, not checked against the DNA. TRBV21-1 is designated a pseudogene. The CDR3 loop spans 15 amino acids. CDR3 DNA: TGTGCCAGCAGCAAGAAAGGGAGGGGCCAAGAGACCCAGTACTTC. Translating gives CASSKKGRGQETQYF.

This sequence joins TRBV5-1 and TRBJ2-3, with TRBD2 matching over 10 bases. This CDR3 spans 17 amino acids. Unmatched junction bases numbered 10, after V lost 0 bases and J lost 6 bases. Germline V gives CDR1 SGHRS, CDR2 YFSETQ. CDR3 sequence reads: CASSLVPSGGDQDTQYF. DNA of the CDR3: TGCGCCAGCAGCTTGGTTCCCAGCGGGGGGGACCAGGATACGCAGTATTTT. Complete variable domain (other parts from reference TRBV5-1 and TRBJ2-3): KAGVTQTPRYLIKTRGQQVTLSCSPISGHRSVSWYQQTPGQGLQFLFEYFSETQRNKGNFPGRFSGRQFSNSRSEMNVSTLELGDSALYLCASSLVPSGGDQDTQYFGPGTRLTVL.

The rearrangement uses TRBV5-6 and TRBJ1-6; 9 bases match TRBD1. The CDR3 is 19 residues long. Per germline, CDR1 SGHDT and CDR2 YYEEEE. The trim removed 0 bases at V and 5 bases at J, leaving 12 bases unmatched. The CDR3 loop is CASSLGSEDRDRDNSPLHF. CDR3 nucleotides: TGTGCCAGCAGCTTGGGGTCAGAGGACCGGGACAGGGATAATTCACCCCTCCACTTT.

The chain combines TRBV7-2 with TRBJ1-5, with D hard to call. Germline-derived CDR1 and CDR2 are SGHTA and FQGNSA. The CDR3 is 13 residues long. V lost 1 base and J lost 7, with 8 bases in between. Here the CDR3 DNA reads TGTGCCAGCAGCTTAGTAGGCGGACAGCCCCAGCATTTT. Its protein product is CASSLVGGQPQHF.

V gene TRBV5-8 combines with J gene TRBJ1-4; 9 nucleotides agree with TRBD1. This CDR3 is 20 amino acids long. J gave up 2 bases and V 7 bases, and 21 bases lay outside the gene matches. The V gene's germline CDR1 is SGHTS and CDR2 YDEGEE. CDR3 bases: TGTGCCAGCTTAAGTTCCGGGACAGGGAACTTTACGTTGACTAATGAAAAACTGTTTTTT. This encodes CASLSSGTGNFTLTNEKLFF.

The V gene is TRBV7-2, the J gene TRBJ1-4, with a tentative D call TRBD1 (5 bases). Germline CDR1 SGHTA, CDR2 FQGNSA. CDR3 length equals 14 residues. The V and J ends lost 5 bases and 8 bases respectively, with 15 bases between them. DNA of the CDR3: TGTGCCAGCAGCCAAGATTGGGGGTACGAAAAACTGTTTTTT. It yields the protein CASSQDWGYEKLFF.

The chain carries TRBV7-2 and TRBJ2-3; perhaps TRBD1 as D (5 bases). Germline V CDR1 and CDR2: SGHTA, FQGNSA. Trimming pared 1 base from V and 4 bases from J, leaving 6 bases between. CDR3 size: 13 residues. The CDR3 here is CASSLEGPDTQYF. For the CDR3, the DNA is TGTGCCAGCAGCTTAGAGGGGCCAGATACGCAGTATTTT.

This clone was picked up a small number of times. V usage is TRBV7-6 and J usage is TRBJ2-3; weak D call: TRBD1 (5 bases). V lost 5 bases and J 2 bases, leaving 11 bases between the germline ends. The CDR3 runs to 14 residues. The V gene's germline CDR1 is SGHVS and CDR2 FNYEAQ. CDR3 nucleotides: TGTGCCAGCAGCAGGGGTGTCGACACAGATACGCAGTATTTT. Its translation: CASSRGVDTDTQYF.

This clone appeared a few times. This chain connects TRBV5-4 to TRBJ2-7; 8 bases map to TRBD1. The CDR3 covers 13 residues. V shed 1 base, J shed 6 bases, and the junction held 3 bases outside the gene matches. The germline V gene encodes CDR1 SGHNT and CDR2 YYREEE (reference sequence). CDR3 loop: CASSLTGGGEQYF. The CDR3 bases are TGTGCCAGCAGCTTGACAGGGGGAGGCGAGCAGTACTTC.

V is TRBV28 and J is TRBJ2-5; perhaps TRBD1 as D (6 bases). Germline CDR1 and CDR2: MDHEN and SYDVKM. The V and J ends lost 6 bases and 7 bases respectively, with 18 bases between them. The CDR3 length is 14 residues. CDR3 sequence: CASRRDNWSVTQYF. The DNA for the CDR3 is TGTGCCAGCAGGAGGGACAACTGGAGTGTGACCCAGTACTTC.

The rearrangement links TRBV5-1 to TRBJ1-4; 7 nucleotides match TRBD1. There are 16 residues in the CDR3. Per the germline V gene, CDR1 is SGHRS and CDR2 is YFSETQ. Germline trimming cut 0 bases from V and 2 bases from J; bases unmatched to any gene: 4. CDR3 in DNA: TGCGCCAGCAGCTTGGAAGGGGGCTCGACTAATGAAAAACTGTTTTTT. This sequence encodes CASSLEGGSTNEKLFF.

The rearrangement uses TRBV6-5 and TRBJ2-5, with TRBD1 matching 11 bases. Trimming took 8 bases from V and 9 from J; bases not matched to a gene: 8. The CDR3 totals 13 residues. Looked up from germline, CDR1 is MNHEY and CDR2 is SVGAGI. CDR3 in amino acids: CASSRTGGRAQYF. In DNA, the CDR3 is TGTGCCAGCTCAAGGACAGGGGGCAGGGCCCAGTACTTC.

The chain recombines TRBV5-1 with TRBJ2-7, with no clear D. V lost 4 bases and J 2 bases, leaving 13 bases between the germline ends. This CDR3 has 14 residues. Germline V lookup: CDR1 SGHRS, CDR2 YFSETQ. The CDR3 bases are TGCGCCAGCAGCACGGACCTATATCCCTACGAGCAGTACTTC. The encoded protein is CASSTDLYPYEQYF.

This chain connects TRBV5-1 to TRBJ1-6; no firm D call. CDR1 is SGHRS and CDR2 is YFSETQ in the germline V gene. This CDR3 has 15 amino acids. With 0 bases removed from V and 2 bases from J, the gap between germline ends came to 6 bases. Written as DNA, the CDR3 is TGCGCCAGCAGCTTGGCCGCTGCCTATAATTCACCCCTCCACTTT. Its translation: CASSLAAAYNSPLHF. Full variable domain (missing parts from reference TRBV5-1 and TRBJ1-6): KAGVTQTPRYLIKTRGQQVTLSCSPISGHRSVSWYQQTPGQGLQFLFEYFSETQRNKGNFPGRFSGRQFSNSRSEMNVSTLELGDSALYLCASSLAAAYNSPLHFGNGTRLTVT.

The chain links TRBV9 to TRBJ2-3; no firm D call. Germline V gene sequence: CDR1 SGDLS, CDR2 YYNGEE. Trimming pared 4 bases from V and 0 bases from J, leaving 15 bases between. The CDR3 covers 16 residues. The CDR3, as DNA: TGTGCCAGCAGCAAAGGCGCGGCAGCTAGCACAGATACGCAGTATTTT. Encoded protein: CASSKGAAASTDTQYF.

V is TRBV7-3 and J is TRBJ2-3; D possibly corresponds to TRBD2 (6 bases). The CDR3 sequence is 14 residues long. Germline V gene data show CDR1 as SGHTA and CDR2 as FQGTGA. The germline V and J ends were trimmed by 2 bases and 2 bases, with 8 bases remaining between them. As DNA, the CDR3 is TGTGCCAGCAGCTTAGGGGGGATCACAGATACGCAGTATTTT. Protein product: CASSLGGITDTQYF.

This chain joins TRBV28 and TRBJ1-5; possible D gene TRBD1, 5 bases. Germline loops: CDR1 MDHEN, CDR2 SYDVKM. The CDR3 is 15 residues long. V lost 2 bases and J lost 2, with 10 bases in between. The CDR3 DNA sequence: TGTGCCAGCAGTTTAGGGGCGTATGGCAATCAGCCCCAGCATTTT. It encodes CASSLGAYGNQPQHF.

The chain is built from TRBV7-9 and TRBJ2-7; D might be TRBD1 (5 bases). Germline V gene sequence: CDR1 SEHNR, CDR2 FQNEAQ (reference sequence). The ends were cut back, 1 base at V and 3 bases at J, with 10 bases in the middle. This CDR3 comprises 14 residues. The CDR3 DNA follows: TGTGCCAGCAGCTTAGGCCAGGGCCACTACGAGCAGTACTTC. Amino acids: CASSLGQGHYEQYF.

The gene calls are TRBV7-2 and TRBJ2-1; TRBD2 aligns across 10 bases. J lost 3 bases, V lost 4 bases, and 3 bases had no gene match. CDR3 length equals 15 residues. The germline gives CDR1 SGHTA, CDR2 FQGNSA. CDR3 residues: CASSYSSGGYNEQFF. The CDR3 DNA follows: TGTGCCAGCAGCTACTCTAGCGGGGGCTACAATGAGCAGTTCTTC.